This TCR beta chain was obtained from a study of beta chain features in type 1 diabetes. Study in general: Age, gender, cell numbers and subset yield matched between patients and controls.

V was clipped by 5 bases and J by 14 bases; unmatched bases: 11. The CDR3 has 14 residues. Germline CDR1 is SGHTA and CDR2 is FQGNSA. Every isolated RNA sample was fully reverse transcribed, so sequencing captured expressed TCRB transcripts. The table came from immunoSEQ multiplex PCR; TCRdb's copy has only in-frame clones and leaves some out. The repertoire holds hundreds of thousands of clones, roughly 16% seen once, with about 0.086% in the top ten. This clone was seen a few times. Source material: naive CD4+ T cells from blood. The TCR comes from a man between 18 and 35 years old in good health. The gene calls are TRBV7-2 and TRBJ2-1; 11 bases agree with TRBD2. The CDR3 loop reads CASSLLVLAGDEFF. The CDR3 nucleotides read TGTGCCAGCAGCCTACTCGTACTAGCGGGGGACGAGTTCTTC.